Ten or more counts support the clone carrying this T cell receptor (beta chain). The data were obtained in a study of T cell repertoires in cytomegalovirus infection. The CDR3 loop spans 14 amino acids. Germline CDR1 MDHEN, CDR2 SYDVKM. With V trimmed by 6 bases and J by 2 bases, 7 bases remained unmatched. TCRdb passed the reads through MiXCR, listing each CDR3 protein once. The sample yields around 300,000 distinct CDR3 sequences, over 7.5% seen once. The specimen was PBMCs. The chain has TRBV28 and TRBJ2-7, with 7 bases lining up with TRBD1. This TCR came from a human donor in good health (CMV status not recorded). Some clones in this sample may be carry-over from other donors' samples. CDR3 bases: TGTGCCAGCAGCCGGGACAGAAACCCCTACGAGCAGTACTTC. It specifies CASSRDRNPYEQYF.